This TCR beta chain was recorded in a study of cytomegalovirus exposure and HLA in healthy donors. Study conclusions and caveats: A highly shared variant cluster was judged a likely technical artifact. V- and J-gene trimming in TCR beta was tied to a missense DCLRE1C variant by an analysis performed later. In a later analysis, across HLA loci, associated TCR counts were highest for DRB1, lowest for HLA-C.

Per germline, CDR1 SGHVS and CDR2 FQNEAQ. The CDR3 runs to 15 residues. J lost 4 bases, V lost 5 bases, and 8 bases had no gene match. The study ran its PCR with 60 Vbeta and 13 Jbeta primers. Produced via immunoSEQ multiplex PCR; TCRdb's table is partial and in-frame only. Of about 150,000 clones listed, over 60% are singletons. Worth noting for this clone: What it recognizes is unknown.

The chain links TRBV7-8 to TRBJ1-5, with TRBD1 matching 7 bases. Sample: PBMCs. This sequence originates from a woman in her 40s in good health and CMV-seronegative. The CDR3 coding sequence is TGTGCCAGCAGCATGGGGGGACAGATTAATCAGCCCCAGCATTTT. The encoded protein is CASSMGGQINQPQHF.